The 5 T cell receptor beta chains below were found in one sample sequenced in a study of T cells in Graves' hyperthyroidism and ophthalmopathy. The investigators amplified TCR beta CDR3 regions from RNA transcripts. In the first-round RT-PCR of the TCR CDR3, the HTBI primer set was used. TCRdb itself ran the multiplex PCR reads through MiXCR, one entry per CDR3 protein. The sample comprises around 380,000 distinct CDR3 sequences, approximately 12% of which are singletons, and less than 25% rests with the top ten. Sequencing input: blood. The receptors originated from a man under 40 with Graves' hyperthyroidism that later progressed to Graves' ophthalmopathy.

This clonotype was seen at least ten times. The chain is built from TRBV7-8 and TRBJ2-7; 9 bases align to TRBD2. The CDR3 contains 15 residues. Germline V gene data show CDR1 as SGHVS and CDR2 as FQNEAQ. Unmatched junction bases numbered 2, after V lost 1 base and J lost 1 base. The CDR3 DNA is TGTGCCAGCAGCTTAGGGCGGGGGGGTTCCTACGAGCAGTACTTC. Translating gives CASSLGRGGSYEQYF.

This clonotype was seen at least ten times. The V call is TRBV30, the J call TRBJ2-3; the D is unclear. V dropped 2 bases and J dropped 2 bases, with 5 bases sitting between them. CDR1 is GTSNPN and CDR2 is SVGIG in the germline V gene (reference sequence). The CDR3 has 12 residues. The CDR3 sequence is CAWSSTTDTQYF. DNA for the CDR3: TGTGCCTGGAGTTCCACCACAGATACGCAGTATTTT.

This clonotype was counted ten times or more. The genes are TRBV11-3 and TRBJ2-7; D is undetermined. V lost 0 bases, J lost 3 bases, and 6 bases lay in between. The germline gives CDR1 SGHNT, CDR2 YENEEA. This CDR3 spans 13 amino acids. DNA of the CDR3: TGTGCCAGCAGCTTAGATGAATTCTACGAGCAGTACTTC. It is translated as CASSLDEFYEQYF.

This clonotype turned up a few times. The J gene is TRBJ2-3, the V gene TRBV19, with 7 bases that match TRBD2. The CDR3 has 12 residues. The J segment lost 8 bases and the V segment lost 8 bases, leaving 7 bases of the junction unmatched. The V gene's germline CDR1 is LNHDA and CDR2 SQIVND (reference sequence). The CDR3 nucleotides are TGTGCCAGTCGCCGACTAGCTGGTACGCAGTATTTT. This translates into CASRRLAGTQYF.

The chain joins TRBV27 to TRBJ1-2, with TRBD1 identical over 8 bases. This CDR3 region has 16 residues. CDR1 is MNHEY, CDR2 SMNVEV, per germline (reference sequence). Germline trimming cut 2 bases from V and 3 bases from J; bases unmatched to any gene: 8. CDR3 in amino acids: CASSLSQGALDYGYTF. The CDR3 DNA reads as TGTGCCAGCAGTTTAAGTCAGGGGGCGCTTGACTATGGCTACACCTTC.